The TCR beta chain described here comes from a study of blood T cell repertoires in COVID-19. Across the whole study: Sites in the United States, Italy and Spain provided acute and convalescent COVID-19 samples. T cells, B-cell-depleted T cells, or PBMCs provided the cDNA or gDNA that served as material.

Per the study methods: Scientists estimated how many nucleated cells there were by amplifying reference gene primers. Assay: immunoSEQ multiplex PCR; the TCRdb copy retains only in-frame clones and omits some. From that table come the V and J calls and clone size; the DNA was used to work out D and trimming. Of some 80,000 clones listed, about three quarters were seen once; the top ten hold approximately 19%. CDR3 length: 15 residues. CDR1 and CDR2 from the germline V gene are GTSNPN and SVGIG (reference sequence). Trimming took off 2 bases at V and 0 bases at J, with 11 bases between the two ends. Specimen: peripheral blood. The chain uses TRBV30 and TRBJ1-3; D is possibly TRBD1 (6 bases). The clonotype was recovered from a woman of 80 years or more with active or convalescent COVID-19. In DNA, the CDR3 is TGTGCCTGGAGTAGGCTGGGGGCCTCTGGAAACACCATATATTTT. It encodes CAWSRLGASGNTIYF.